Shown below are 10 T cell receptor beta chains from a single sample sequenced in a study of OX40 agonist ivuxolimab in advanced cancers. The data were produced by immunoSEQ multiplex PCR, yet TCRdb's version contains in-frame clones alone and is incomplete. The data contain 100,000 or so clones, more than 85% of them seen just once; the ten biggest clones take up 3% to 4%. This specimen consisted of CD4+ or CD8+ T cells sorted from blood, obtained in a trial of the OX40 agonist ivuxolimab. Source of these receptors: an adult with an advanced solid tumor such as melanoma, head and neck, liver or kidney cancer.

This chain uses TRBV6-5 with TRBJ2-3; weak D call: TRBD2 (6 bases). The V gene lost 8 bases and the J gene lost 2 bases, with 17 bases spanning the gap. The V gene's germline CDR1 is MNHEY and CDR2 SVGAGI. The CDR3 runs 15 residues. This CDR3 reads CASGGRGIATDTQYF. DNA for the CDR3: TGTGCCAGCGGAGGGAGAGGCATCGCCACAGATACGCAGTATTTT.

This chain uses TRBV27 with TRBJ2-7; 7 bases are a match to TRBD2. CDR3 length equals 14 residues. Germline lookup yields CDR1 MNHEY and CDR2 SMNVEV (reference sequence). V gave up 3 bases and J gave up 5 bases; unmatched junction bases: 7. The CDR3 nucleotides read TGTGCCAGCAGTTTGGCGGGAGTACGTAACGAGCAGTACTTC. It codes for CASSLAGVRNEQYF.

The V call is TRBV4-1, the J call TRBJ2-1; TRBD2 agrees at 7 bases. The germline CDR1 and CDR2 sequences are MGHRA and YSYEKL. The CDR3 is made up of 13 amino acids. The trim removed 0 bases at V and 10 bases at J, leaving 3 bases unmatched. The CDR3 sequence: CASSQDAGDEQFF. Written as DNA, the CDR3 is TGCGCCAGCAGCCAAGATGCGGGGGACGAGCAGTTCTTC.

This clone came up once. The CDR3 coding sequence is TGCGCCAGCAGCTTGTCGGCACACACACAACTAGCGGATACGCAGTATTTT. This sequence encodes CASSLSAHTQLADTQYF. This chain uses TRBV5-1 with TRBJ2-3; 7 bases map to TRBD2. Germline assignment: CDR1 SGHRS and CDR2 YFSETQ. The CDR3 length is 17 residues. V lost 1 base, J lost 6 bases, and 14 bases stayed unmatched.

On this clone itself: Additional DNA sequences in this sample encode the identical CDR3. V is TRBV27 and J is TRBJ2-1; D is perhaps TRBD2 (6 bases). CDR1 and CDR2 (germline): MNHEY, SMNVEV (reference sequence). The V and J ends lost 5 bases and 3 bases respectively, with 8 bases between them. The CDR3 extends over 13 amino acids. Here the CDR3 DNA reads TGTGCCAGCAGTCTGGGACTCTACAATGAGCAGTTCTTC. Translating it yields CASSLGLYNEQFF.

This chain connects TRBV7-3 to TRBJ2-7; tentatively, D is TRBD1 (5 bases). This CDR3 region has 14 residues. The germline V and J ends were trimmed by 1 base and 5 bases, with 12 bases remaining between them. Germline V gene data show CDR1 as SGHTA and CDR2 as FQGTGA. The CDR3 DNA reads as TGTGCCAGCAGCTTAAGAGGCCTAGGGGACGAGCAGTACTTC. This encodes CASSLRGLGDEQYF.

The chain joins TRBV13 to TRBJ1-2; the D gene is possibly TRBD1 (6 bases). Trimming took off 5 bases at V and 4 bases at J, with 20 bases between the two ends. The CDR3 is made up of 16 amino acids. The germline V gene encodes CDR1 PRHDT and CDR2 FYEKMQ (reference sequence). The CDR3 loop is CASSPGPTGRGYGYTF. The CDR3, as DNA: TGTGCCAGCAGCCCAGGGCCAACAGGGAGGGGCTATGGCTACACCTTC.

This chain connects TRBV7-9 to TRBJ1-1; 8 bases match TRBD1. CDR3 size: 17 residues. Germline trimming cut 8 bases from V and 1 base from J; bases unmatched to any gene: 15. CDR1 SEHNR and CDR2 FQNEAQ come from the germline V gene (reference sequence). CDR3 DNA: TGTGCCAGCGCTGGACCGACAGGGGCGGAAGGGAACACTGAAGCTTTCTTT. As protein: CASAGPTGAEGNTEAFF.

The chain couples TRBV9 to TRBJ2-5, with D possibly being TRBD2 (7 bases). The germline V and J ends were trimmed by 0 bases and 5 bases, with 11 bases remaining between them. The CDR3 extends over 14 amino acids. The V gene's germline CDR1 is SGDLS and CDR2 YYNGEE. The CDR3 here is CASSVGGGHETQYF. The CDR3 region has the DNA TGTGCCAGCAGCGTAGGCGGGGGCCATGAGACCCAGTACTTC. The full variable domain, in which reference TRBV9 and TRBJ2-5 provide the parts outside the CDR3, is DSGVTQTPKHLITATGQRVTLRCSPRSGDLSVYWYQQSLDQGLQFLIQYYNGEERAKGNILERFSAQQFPDLHSELNLSSLELGDSALYFCASSVGGGHETQYFGPGTRLLVL.

This chain connects TRBV7-9 to TRBJ2-4; D is ambiguous. The V end lost 5 bases, the J end lost 1 base, and 9 bases lay between the germline ends. CDR1 and CDR2 from the germline V gene are SEHNR and FQNEAQ (reference sequence). The CDR3 length is 14 residues. The CDR3, as DNA: TGTGCCAGCAGCGGGCAGGAGGCCAAAAACATTCAGTACTTC. It translates to CASSGQEAKNIQYF.